A single T cell receptor (beta chain) is shown here with its context. Noted time point: patch test 2, 6 weeks after DPC sensitization. Treatment indicated: therapeutic diphenylcyclopropenone sensitization with weekly scalp DPC. The CDR3 extends over 15 amino acids. The V gene end was trimmed by 5 bases and the J gene end by 1 base; junction bases not matched to a gene: 3. CDR1 and CDR2 from the germline V gene are MNHEY and SVGEGT. This specimen belongs to a study of human T cells and chemical hapten exposure. Under the authors' procedure: Sampled TCR counts reached a median of around 100,000 per sample, with values ranging from roughly 20,000 to 700,000. TCRdb re-called the RACE reads through MiXCR, storing one row per CDR3 protein. Here the V and J calls rest on TCRdb's processing, not on the authors' analysis. The table includes 330,000 or so distinct CDR3 sequences, about 6% detected once.

The sequencing used whole blood, collected in connection with sensitization to the hapten diphenylcyclopropenone (DPC). The sequence was obtained from a woman younger than 30 with alopecia areata. Some clones in this sample may be carry-over from other donors' samples. This chain joins TRBV6-2 or TRBV6-3 and TRBJ2-3; 10 nucleotides match TRBD2. DNA for the CDR3: TGTGCCAGCAGTAACCTAGCGGGGGGCACAGATACGCAGTATTTT. Amino acids: CASSNLAGGTDTQYF.